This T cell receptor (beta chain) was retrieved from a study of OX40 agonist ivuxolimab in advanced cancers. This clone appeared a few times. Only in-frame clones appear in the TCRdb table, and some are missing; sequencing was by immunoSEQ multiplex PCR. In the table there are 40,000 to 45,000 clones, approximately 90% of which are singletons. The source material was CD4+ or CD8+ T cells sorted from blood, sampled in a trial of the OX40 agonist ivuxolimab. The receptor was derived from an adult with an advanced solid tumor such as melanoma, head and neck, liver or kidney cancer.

The CDR3 loop reads CASKGLILGEQYF. CDR3 coding DNA: TGTGCCAGCAAGGGACTAATTTTGGGGGAGCAGTACTTC. This chain connects TRBV28 to TRBJ2-7, with 7 bases aligning to TRBD2. Unmatched junction bases numbered 10, after V lost 7 bases and J lost 7 bases. CDR1 and CDR2 (germline): MDHEN, SYDVKM. The CDR3 length is 13 residues.